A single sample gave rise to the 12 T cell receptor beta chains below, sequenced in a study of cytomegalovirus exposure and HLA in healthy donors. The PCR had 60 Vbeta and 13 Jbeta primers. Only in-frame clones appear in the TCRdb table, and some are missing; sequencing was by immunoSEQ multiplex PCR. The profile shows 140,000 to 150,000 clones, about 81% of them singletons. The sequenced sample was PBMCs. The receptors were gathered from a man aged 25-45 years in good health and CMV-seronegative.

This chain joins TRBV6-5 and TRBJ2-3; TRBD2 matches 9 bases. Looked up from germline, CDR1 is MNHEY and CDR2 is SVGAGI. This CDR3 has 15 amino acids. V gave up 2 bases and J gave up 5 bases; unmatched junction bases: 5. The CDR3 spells CASSYIGSGRDTQYF. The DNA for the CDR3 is TGTGCCAGCAGTTACATAGGTAGCGGGAGAGATACGCAGTATTTT.

The DNA for the CDR3 is TGCGCCAGCAGCTTGTTCTCGGGAGCCGGGGAGCTGTTTTTT. As protein: CASSLFSGAGELFF. The chain combines TRBV5-1 with TRBJ2-2; D possibly corresponds to TRBD2 (6 bases). This CDR3 spans 14 amino acids. Germline V gene sequence: CDR1 SGHRS, CDR2 YFSETQ. V gave up 1 base and J gave up 6 bases, with 10 bases separating them.

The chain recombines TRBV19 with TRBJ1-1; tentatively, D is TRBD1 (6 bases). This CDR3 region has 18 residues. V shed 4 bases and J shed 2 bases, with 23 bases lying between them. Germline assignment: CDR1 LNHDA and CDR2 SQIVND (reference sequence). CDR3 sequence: CASSTSVGRGWENTEAFF. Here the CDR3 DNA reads TGTGCCAGTAGTACCTCGGTTGGCAGGGGTTGGGAAAACACTGAAGCTTTCTTT.

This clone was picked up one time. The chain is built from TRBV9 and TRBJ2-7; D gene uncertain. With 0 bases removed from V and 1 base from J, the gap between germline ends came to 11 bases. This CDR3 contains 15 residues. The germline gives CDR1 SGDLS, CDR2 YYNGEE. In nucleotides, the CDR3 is TGTGCCAGCAGCGTAGAGGCCACACTATCCTACGAGCAGTACTTC. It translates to CASSVEATLSYEQYF.

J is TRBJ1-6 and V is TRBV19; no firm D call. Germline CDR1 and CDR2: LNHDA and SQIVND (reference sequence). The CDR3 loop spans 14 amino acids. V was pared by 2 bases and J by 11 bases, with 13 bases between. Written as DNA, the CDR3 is TGTGCCAGTAGTATAATCCGCGGTTCTCCACCCCTCCACTTT. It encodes CASSIIRGSPPLHF.

CDR3 nucleotides: TGTGCCAGCAGTCTCAGTCTAGGGACAGAGAACACCGGGGAGCTGTTTTTT. This gives the protein CASSLSLGTENTGELFF. The rearrangement joins TRBV28 to TRBJ2-2; 7 positions agree with TRBD1. The germline CDR1 and CDR2 sequences are MDHEN and SYDVKM. The CDR3 is made up of 17 amino acids. Unmatched junction bases numbered 10, after V lost 5 bases and J lost 1 base.

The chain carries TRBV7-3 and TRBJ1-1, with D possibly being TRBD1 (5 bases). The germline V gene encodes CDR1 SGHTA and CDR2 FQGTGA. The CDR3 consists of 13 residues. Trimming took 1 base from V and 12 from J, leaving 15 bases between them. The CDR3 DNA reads TGTGCCAGCAGCTTAAGCGGCAGGGAAGCGTCTTTCTTT. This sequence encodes CASSLSGREASFF.

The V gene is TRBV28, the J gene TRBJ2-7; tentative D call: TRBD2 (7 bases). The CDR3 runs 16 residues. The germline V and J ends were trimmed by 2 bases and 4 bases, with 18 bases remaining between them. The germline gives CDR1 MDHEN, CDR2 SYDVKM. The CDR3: CASSLRSGGRYYEQYF. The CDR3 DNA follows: TGTGCCAGCAGTTTAAGGTCCGGGGGGCGATATTACGAGCAGTACTTC.

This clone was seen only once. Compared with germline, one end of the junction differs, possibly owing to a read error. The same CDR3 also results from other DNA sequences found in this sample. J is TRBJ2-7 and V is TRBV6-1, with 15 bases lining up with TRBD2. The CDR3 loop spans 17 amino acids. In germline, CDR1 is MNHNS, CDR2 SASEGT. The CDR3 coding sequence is TGTGCCAGTAGTGACCCGGGACTAGCGGGGGGCTCCTACGAGCAGTACTTC. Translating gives CASSDPGLAGGSYEQYF.

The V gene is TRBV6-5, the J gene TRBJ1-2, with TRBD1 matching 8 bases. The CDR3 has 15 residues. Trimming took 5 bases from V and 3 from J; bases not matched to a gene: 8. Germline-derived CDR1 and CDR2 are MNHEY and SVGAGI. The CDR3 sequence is CASSVTGDGDYGYTF. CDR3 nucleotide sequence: TGTGCCAGCAGTGTGACAGGGGACGGCGACTATGGCTACACCTTC.

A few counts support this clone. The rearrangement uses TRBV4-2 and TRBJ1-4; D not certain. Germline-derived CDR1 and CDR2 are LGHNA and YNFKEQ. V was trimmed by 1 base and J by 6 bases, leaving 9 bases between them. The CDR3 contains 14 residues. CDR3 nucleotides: TGTGCCAGCAGCCAAGCCGGGATGGATGAAAAACTGTTTTTT. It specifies CASSQAGMDEKLFF.

The CDR3 loop is CASSLPRVDEQFF. CDR3 bases: TGTGCCAGCAGCTTGCCCAGGGTTGATGAGCAGTTCTTC. The chain combines TRBV7-2 with TRBJ2-1; D perhaps matches TRBD1 (5 bases). The V end was cut by 3 bases, the J end by 8 bases, with 11 bases between. Germline values: CDR1 SGHTA, CDR2 FQGNSA. The CDR3 spans 13 residues.